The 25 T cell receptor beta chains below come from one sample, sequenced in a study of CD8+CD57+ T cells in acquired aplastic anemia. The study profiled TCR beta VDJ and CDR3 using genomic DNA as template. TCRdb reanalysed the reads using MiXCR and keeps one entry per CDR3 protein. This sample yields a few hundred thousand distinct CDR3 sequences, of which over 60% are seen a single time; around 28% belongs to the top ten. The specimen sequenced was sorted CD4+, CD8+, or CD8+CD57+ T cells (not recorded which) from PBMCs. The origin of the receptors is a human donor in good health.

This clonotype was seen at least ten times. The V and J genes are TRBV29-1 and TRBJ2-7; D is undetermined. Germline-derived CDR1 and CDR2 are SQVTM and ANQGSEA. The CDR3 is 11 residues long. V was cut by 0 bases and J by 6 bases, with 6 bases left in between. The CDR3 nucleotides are TGCAGCGTTGAAGACTCGGGCGAGCAGTACGTC. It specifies CSVEDSGEQYV.

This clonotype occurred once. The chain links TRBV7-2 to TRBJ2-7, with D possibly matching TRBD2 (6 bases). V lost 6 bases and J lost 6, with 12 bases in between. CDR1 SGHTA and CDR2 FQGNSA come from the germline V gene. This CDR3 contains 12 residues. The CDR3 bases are TGTGCCAGCAGTTTCTCGGGACTCGAGCAGTACTTC. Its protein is CASSFSGLEQYF.

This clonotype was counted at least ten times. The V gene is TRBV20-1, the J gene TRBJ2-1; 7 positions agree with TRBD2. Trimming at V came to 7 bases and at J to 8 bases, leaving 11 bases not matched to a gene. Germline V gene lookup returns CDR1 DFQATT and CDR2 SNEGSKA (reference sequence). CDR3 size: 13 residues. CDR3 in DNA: TGCAGTGAATGGGGGAGGGCCGGCGATGAGCAGTTCTTC. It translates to CSEWGRAGDEQFF.

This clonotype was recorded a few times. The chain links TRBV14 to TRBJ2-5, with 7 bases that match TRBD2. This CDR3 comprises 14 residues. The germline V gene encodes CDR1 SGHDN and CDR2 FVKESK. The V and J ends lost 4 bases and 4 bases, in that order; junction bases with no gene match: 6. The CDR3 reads CASSPTGGGETQYF. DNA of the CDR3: TGTGCCAGCAGCCCCACAGGCGGGGGAGAGACCCAGTACTTC.

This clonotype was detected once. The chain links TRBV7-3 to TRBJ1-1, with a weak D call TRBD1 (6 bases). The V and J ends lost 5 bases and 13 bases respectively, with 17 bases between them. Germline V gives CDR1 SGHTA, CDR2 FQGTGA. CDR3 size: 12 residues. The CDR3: CASSQGTGPDFF. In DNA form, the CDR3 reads TGTGCCAGCAGCCAGGGAACAGGGCCCGATTTCTTT.

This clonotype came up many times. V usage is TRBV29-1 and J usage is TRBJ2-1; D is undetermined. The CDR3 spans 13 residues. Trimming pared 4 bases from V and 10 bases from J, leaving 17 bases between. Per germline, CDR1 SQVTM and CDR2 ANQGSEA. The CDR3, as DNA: TGCAGCGTTGGGGAAGGTTCGGAAGGAGAGCAGTTCTTC. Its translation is CSVGEGSEGEQFF.

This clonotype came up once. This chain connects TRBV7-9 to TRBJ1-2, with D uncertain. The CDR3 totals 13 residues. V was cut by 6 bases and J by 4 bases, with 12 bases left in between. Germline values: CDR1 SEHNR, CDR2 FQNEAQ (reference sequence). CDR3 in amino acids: CASSPGLIYGYTF. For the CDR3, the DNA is TGTGCCAGCAGTCCTGGTCTCATCTATGGCTACACCTTC.

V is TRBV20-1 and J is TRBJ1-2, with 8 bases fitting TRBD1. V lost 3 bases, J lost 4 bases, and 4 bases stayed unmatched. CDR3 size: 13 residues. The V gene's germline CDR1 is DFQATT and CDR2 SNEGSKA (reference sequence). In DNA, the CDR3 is TGCAGTGCTAGCGGACAGGGTTTCTATGGCTACACCTTC. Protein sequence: CSASGQGFYGYTF.

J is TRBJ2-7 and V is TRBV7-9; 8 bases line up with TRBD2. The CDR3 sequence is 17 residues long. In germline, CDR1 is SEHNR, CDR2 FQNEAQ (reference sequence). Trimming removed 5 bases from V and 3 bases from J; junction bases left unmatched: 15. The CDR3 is CASSLSPRGGRGYEQYF. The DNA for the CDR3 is TGTGCCAGCAGCCTATCCCCCCGGGGGGGCAGGGGCTACGAGCAGTACTTC.

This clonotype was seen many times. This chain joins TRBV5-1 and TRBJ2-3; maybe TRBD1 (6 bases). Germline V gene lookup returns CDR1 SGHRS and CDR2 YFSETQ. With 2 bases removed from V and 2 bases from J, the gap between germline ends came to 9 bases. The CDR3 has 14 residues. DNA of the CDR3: TGCGCCAGCAGCTTTAGACAGGCCACAGATACGCAGTATTTT. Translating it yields CASSFRQATDTQYF. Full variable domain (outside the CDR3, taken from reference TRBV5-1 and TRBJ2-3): KAGVTQTPRYLIKTRGQQVTLSCSPISGHRSVSWYQQTPGQGLQFLFEYFSETQRNKGNFPGRFSGRQFSNSRSEMNVSTLELGDSALYLCASSFRQATDTQYFGPGTRLTVL.

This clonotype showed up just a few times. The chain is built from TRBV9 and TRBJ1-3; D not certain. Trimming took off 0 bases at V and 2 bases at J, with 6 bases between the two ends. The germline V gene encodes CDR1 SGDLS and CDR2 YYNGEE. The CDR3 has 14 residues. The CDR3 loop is CASSVGSPGNTIYF. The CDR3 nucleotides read TGTGCCAGCAGCGTAGGAAGTCCTGGAAACACCATATATTTT.

The CDR3 region is CASSFHGQAISEAFF. Here the CDR3 DNA reads TGTGCCAGCAGCTTTCACGGACAGGCTATTTCTGAAGCTTTCTTT. This chain joins TRBV7-3 and TRBJ1-1; 7 bases align to TRBD1. V dropped 3 bases and J dropped 6; count of bases not matched to a gene: 10. Germline V gene sequence: CDR1 SGHTA, CDR2 FQGTGA. There are 15 residues in the CDR3.

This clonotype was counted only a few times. The CDR3 reads CASSSQNAEQFF. The CDR3 DNA follows: TGTGCCAGCAGCTCTCAGAATGCTGAGCAGTTCTTC. The chain carries TRBV7-9 and TRBJ2-1; D is unresolved. Trimming removed 4 bases from V and 9 bases from J, with 10 bases in between. Germline CDR1 and CDR2: SEHNR and FQNEAQ (reference sequence). The CDR3 is made up of 12 amino acids.

The CDR3 DNA sequence: TGCAGTGCTTTAGAACAGGGCTACGAGCAGTACTTC. Translating it yields CSALEQGYEQYF. The chain joins TRBV20-1 to TRBJ2-7; a possible D gene is TRBD1 (6 bases). V was pared by 5 bases and J by 3 bases, with 11 bases between. The CDR3 covers 12 residues. Germline loops: CDR1 DFQATT, CDR2 SNEGSKA (reference sequence).

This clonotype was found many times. The CDR3 sequence: CASSQDSGRTPLHF. The DNA of the CDR3 is TGCGCCAGCAGCCAAGATAGCGGGAGGACACCCCTCCACTTT. V gene TRBV4-3 combines with J gene TRBJ1-6; D is uncertain. The CDR3 runs 14 residues. CDR1 LGHNA and CDR2 YSLEER come from the germline V gene. Trimming cost V 0 bases and J 11 bases, with 11 bases left between them.

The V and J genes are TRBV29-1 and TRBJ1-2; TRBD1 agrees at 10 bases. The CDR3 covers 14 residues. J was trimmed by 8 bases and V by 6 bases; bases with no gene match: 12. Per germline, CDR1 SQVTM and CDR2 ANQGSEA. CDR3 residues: CSVSPDRGRGGYTF. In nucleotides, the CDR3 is TGCAGCGTCTCTCCAGACAGGGGGCGAGGAGGCTACACCTTC.

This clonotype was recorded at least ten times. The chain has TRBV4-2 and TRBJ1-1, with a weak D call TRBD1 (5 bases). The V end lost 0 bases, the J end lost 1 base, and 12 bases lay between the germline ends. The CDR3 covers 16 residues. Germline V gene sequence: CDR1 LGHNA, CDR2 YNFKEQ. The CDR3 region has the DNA TGTGCCAGCAGCCAAGAGGGGGGAATGGGGAACACTGAAGCTTTCTTT. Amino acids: CASSQEGGMGNTEAFF.

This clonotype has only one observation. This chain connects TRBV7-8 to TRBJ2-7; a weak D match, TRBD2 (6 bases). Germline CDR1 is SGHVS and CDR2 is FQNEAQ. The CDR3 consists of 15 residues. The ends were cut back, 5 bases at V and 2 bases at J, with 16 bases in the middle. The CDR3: CASSTSRLDPYEQYF. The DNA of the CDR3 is TGTGCCAGCAGCACCTCTCGACTAGATCCCTACGAGCAGTACTTC.

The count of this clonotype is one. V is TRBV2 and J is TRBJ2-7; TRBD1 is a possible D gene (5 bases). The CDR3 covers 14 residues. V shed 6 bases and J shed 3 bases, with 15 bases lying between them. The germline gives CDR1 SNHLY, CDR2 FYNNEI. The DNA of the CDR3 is TGTGCCAGCAGGCTGACCTCAGGGATCTACGAGCAGTACTTC. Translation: CASRLTSGIYEQYF.

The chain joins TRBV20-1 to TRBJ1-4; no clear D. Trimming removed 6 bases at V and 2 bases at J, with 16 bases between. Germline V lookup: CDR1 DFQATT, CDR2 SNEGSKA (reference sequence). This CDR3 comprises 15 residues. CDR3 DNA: TGCAGTGCGGCTCCATATCTCGCGACTAATGAAAAACTGTTTTTT. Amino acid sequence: CSAAPYLATNEKLFF.

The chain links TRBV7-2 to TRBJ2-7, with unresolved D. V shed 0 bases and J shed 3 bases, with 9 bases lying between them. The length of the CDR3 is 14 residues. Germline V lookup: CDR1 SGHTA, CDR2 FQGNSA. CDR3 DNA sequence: TGTGCCAGCAGCTTAGCTACAGACTTCTACGAGCAGTACTTC. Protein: CASSLATDFYEQYF. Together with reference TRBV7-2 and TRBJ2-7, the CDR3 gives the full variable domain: GAGVSQSPSNKVTEKGKDVELRCDPISGHTALYWYRQSLGQGLEFLIYFQGNSAPDKSGLPSDRFSAERTGGSVSTLTIQRTQQEDSAVYLCASSLATDFYEQYFGPGTRLTVT.

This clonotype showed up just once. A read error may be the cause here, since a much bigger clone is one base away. CDR3 amino acids: CASSYLGSLHSKQPQHF. The DNA for the CDR3 is TGTGCCAGCAGTTATTTGGGATCCCTGCATAGCAAACAGCCCCAGCATTTT. The V gene is TRBV6-1, the J gene TRBJ1-5; D not resolved. The germline V gene has CDR1 MNHNS and CDR2 SASEGT. The CDR3 totals 17 residues.

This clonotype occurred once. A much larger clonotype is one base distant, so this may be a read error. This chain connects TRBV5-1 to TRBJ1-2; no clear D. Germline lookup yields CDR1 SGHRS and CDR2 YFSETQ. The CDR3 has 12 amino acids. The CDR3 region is CASSPGIYGYTF. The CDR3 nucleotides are TGTGCCAGCAGCCCAGGAATCTATGGCTACACCTTC. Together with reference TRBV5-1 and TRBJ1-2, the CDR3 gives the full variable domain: KAGVTQTPRYLIKTRGQQVTLSCSPISGHRSVSWYQQTPGQGLQFLFEYFSETQRNKGNFPGRFSGRQFSNSRSEMNVSTLELGDSALYLCASSPGIYGYTFGSGTRLTVV.

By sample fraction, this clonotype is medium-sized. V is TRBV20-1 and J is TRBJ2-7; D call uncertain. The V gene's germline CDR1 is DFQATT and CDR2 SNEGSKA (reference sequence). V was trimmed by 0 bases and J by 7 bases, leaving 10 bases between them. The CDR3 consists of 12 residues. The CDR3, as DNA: TGCAGTGCTAGAGATCTTGCGGAAGAGCAGTACTTC. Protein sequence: CSARDLAEEQYF.

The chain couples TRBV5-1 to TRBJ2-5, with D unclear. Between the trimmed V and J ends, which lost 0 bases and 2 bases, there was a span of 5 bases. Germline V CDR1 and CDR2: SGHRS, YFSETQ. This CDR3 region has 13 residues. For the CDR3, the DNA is TGCGCCAGCAGCTTGGAGCCTCAAGAGACCCAGTACTTC. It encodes CASSLEPQETQYF.